This T cell receptor (beta chain) is from a study of blood T cells in healthy people across ages (dated by TCRdb to about 2015). Study-wide context: In model experiments, template switching captured about one uniquely barcoded TCR beta cDNA molecule for every two T cells. Age-related changes in TCR beta repertoire diversity were measured in the study by deep sequencing normalized with unique cDNA molecular identifiers. The donors were divided into four age groups: young (average approximately 17 years), middle-aged (approximately 41), aged (under 70) and long-lived (roughly 86). Donors of different ages were randomly distributed across sequencing lanes to avoid experimental bias. The study analyzed two additional independent replicas of 1 million unique cDNA reads from the same blood draw for two donors, one aged 18 to 30 and one aged 80 or older. The paper's findings and limits, for the study overall: As age increased, observed TCR beta diversity per million T cells dropped in a roughly linear way, and a significant reduction was already evident by age roughly 40. Bulk unsorted PBMC profiling prevented conclusive comparison of naive and antigen-experienced compartments. A strong correlation was found between observed TCR beta diversity and the percentage of naive T cells measured by flow cytometry. Estimates of total diversity based on one million sequenced T cells were considered lower bounds and underestimates. The CMV infection status of donors was not known, potentially confounding age-related changes in expanded clonotypes. Compared with the aged group, the long-lived group had more naive CD4+ T cells, fewer expanded clones and increased TCR diversity, a pattern suggesting age selection.

Systemically healthy Caucasian individuals from Russia, 35 to 50 in total and aged about 6 to 100 years, were included as donors. Each donor gave around 9.8 milliliters of peripheral blood, collected into EDTA-treated Vacutainer tubes. Ficoll-Paque density-gradient centrifugation was used to isolate PBMCs, with at least 6.5 million per sample. Total RNA was extracted from PBMCs with Trizol reagent, with at least 6 micrograms obtained per sample. For every donor, flow cytometry on a PBMC aliquot measured the percentage of naive CD45RAhigh/CD27high T cells. Looking up the germline V gene yields CDR1 SGHRS and CDR2 YFSETQ. The CDR3 has 16 amino acids, counting both end residues. The kept DNA is CDR3 alone, 48 bases in frame from the first base. Compared with germline, V lacks 4 bases and J lacks 3 bases; bases without a gene match: 10. On this clonotype itself: Its antigen is currently not known. It is likely a read error, because the conserved phenylalanine at the end of the CDR3 is missing.

Library preparation was by 5' RACE. Sequencing used an Illumina HiSeq 2500. The second PCR ran for roughly 7 to 12 cycles and used a J-beta primer mix along with a sample-barcoded 5' primer. A unique molecular identifier was introduced onto each TCR beta cDNA molecule by a template-switch 5' adaptor carrying 12 random nucleotides. Each sample yielded at least 3 million CDR3-containing paired-end reads. The Mint cDNA synthesis kit, primed by a TRBC-specific oligonucleotide, was used to synthesize first-strand cDNA from all RNA. Following uracil-DNA glycosylase treatment, all cDNA underwent a first 18-cycle PCR with the universal primers M1SS and BC2_uni_R. Processing in the source paper ran as follows. For normalization, 1 million high-quality reads were randomly selected from each sample, with every read carrying a distinct molecular identifier. Instead of being binned into consensus sequences, reads with shared molecular identifiers were discarded. CDR3 identification, clonotype clustering and error correction used MiTCR with a Q25 quality threshold and the strictest error-elimination algorithm. Lower-bound total TCR beta diversity was estimated with a nonparametric unseen species model using Euler transformation. The public reads were run again by TCRdb, first through fastp at Q25 and then through MiXCR, and only productive beta chains were kept. Each CDR3 protein appears once, grouped with its most common genes and DNA. TCRdb's processing, not the authors' own work, is the source of the V and J calls. The sample records hundreds of thousands of distinct CDR3 sequences, around two fifths of which are singletons. The ten biggest clones cover about 30% of the sample.

The TCR sequence derives from an elderly man in good health. The specimen was blood. The V gene is TRBV5-1 and the J gene is TRBJ2-5; 9 nucleotides in the junction match TRBD1. The CDR3 loop reads CASSKNGGTGKETQYS. The nucleotide sequence reads as follows: TGCGCCAGCAGCAAGAACGGCGGGACAGGGAAAGAGACCCAGTACTCC.